Described below is a single T cell receptor beta chain sequence and its context. This entry comes from a study of blood T cell repertoires in COVID-19. Libraries were prepared by immunoSEQ multiplex PCR; TCRdb keeps only in-frame clonotypes and omits some of them. Of 150,000 to 200,000 clones listed, roughly 80% are singletons. CDR1 is LNHDA and CDR2 is SQIVND in the germline V gene (reference sequence). The ends lost 5 bases at V and 4 bases at J; junction bases unmatched: 7. This CDR3 is built from 15 residues. This clonotype was sampled from a woman of 80 years or more with COVID-19, enrolled during active disease. The chain couples TRBV19 to TRBJ1-3; 8 bases align to TRBD1. The specimen sequenced was peripheral blood. CDR3 DNA sequence: TGTGCCAGTAGTGTAAGGACAGGGACGGGAAACACCATATATTTT. Protein sequence: CASSVRTGTGNTIYF. Looking up the rest from reference TRBV19 and TRBJ1-3 gives the full variable domain: DGGITQSPKYLFRKEGQNVTLSCEQNLNHDAMYWYRQDPGQGLRLIYYSQIVNDFQKGDIAEGYSVSREKKESFPLTVTSAQKNPTAFYLCASSVRTGTGNTIYFGEGSWLTVV.